This section outlines one T cell receptor beta chain sequence together with its context. CDR3 length: 15 amino acids. The V and J ends lost 0 bases and 7 bases respectively, with 13 bases between them. Looked up from germline, CDR1 is PRHDT and CDR2 is FYEKMQ (reference sequence). This record belongs to a study of blood T cell repertoires in COVID-19. Measured with immunoSEQ multiplex PCR; TCRdb has only the in-frame clones, and not every one. Of around 250,000 clones listed, 80% to 85% are singletons. Sequencing input: PBMCs or T cells enriched from blood (not recorded which). The TCR comes from a man aged 50 or older who had recovered from COVID-19. V gene TRBV13 combines with J gene TRBJ2-1; tentative D call: TRBD2 (6 bases). CDR3 DNA: TGTGCCAGCAGCTTAGGCGCTCTAGCGCTGAATGAGCAGTTCTTC. Its translation: CASSLGALALNEQFF.